Shown below are 27 T cell receptor beta chains from a single sample sequenced in a study of cytomegalovirus exposure and HLA in healthy donors. Primers: 60 Vbeta forward and 13 Jbeta reverse. This table comes from immunoSEQ multiplex PCR, and its TCRdb copy is limited to in-frame clones, with some not included. In the table there are around 200,000 clones, 77% of which are singletons. Material: PBMCs. Receptor source: a woman in her sixties or seventies in good health and CMV-seropositive.

V is TRBV7-9 and J is TRBJ1-4; possible D gene TRBD1, 5 bases. V lost 5 bases and J 2 bases, leaving 9 bases between the germline ends. Germline loops: CDR1 SEHNR, CDR2 FQNEAQ (reference sequence). The CDR3 is 14 residues long. CDR3 DNA: TGTGCCAGCAGCCCAGGGCCCACTAATGAAAAACTGTTTTTT. Translating it yields CASSPGPTNEKLFF.

The V gene is TRBV29-1, the J gene TRBJ2-5, with TRBD1 matching 7 bases. Germline V gene lookup returns CDR1 SQVTM and CDR2 ANQGSEA. V dropped 8 bases and J dropped 5; count of bases not matched to a gene: 5. The CDR3 runs 11 residues. The CDR3 bases are TGCAGCTCACAACAGGGGGAGACCCAGTACTTC. Translating it yields CSSQQGETQYF.

This clone occurred a few times. V gene TRBV30 combines with J gene TRBJ1-6; D remains ambiguous. This CDR3 is 15 amino acids long. V was trimmed by 0 bases and J by 0 bases, leaving 6 bases between them. CDR1 is GTSNPN, CDR2 SVGIG, per germline (reference sequence). CDR3 residues: CAWSVAGSYNSPLHF. CDR3 sequence (DNA): TGTGCCTGGAGTGTAGCGGGCTCCTATAATTCACCCCTCCACTTT.

The rearrangement links TRBV6-4 to TRBJ1-1; D not resolved. V was trimmed by 3 bases and J by 1 base, leaving 6 bases between them. Germline V gives CDR1 MRHNA, CDR2 SNTAGT. The CDR3 spans 13 residues. CDR3 residues: CASSEAANTEAFF. The CDR3 nucleotides read TGTGCCAGCAGTGAAGCCGCGAACACTGAAGCTTTCTTT.

The chain couples TRBV7-9 to TRBJ2-1, with 7 bases matching TRBD2. The germline gives CDR1 SEHNR, CDR2 FQNEAQ (reference sequence). V lost 5 bases to trimming and J lost 7 bases; unmatched junction nucleotides: 5. The CDR3 loop spans 13 amino acids. CDR3 sequence: CASSDTGGNEQFF. DNA of the CDR3: TGTGCCAGCAGCGATACGGGAGGAAATGAGCAGTTCTTC.

The V call is TRBV21-1, the J call TRBJ2-7; the DNA was not compared with TRBD1, the D call given in the table. TRBV21-1 is deemed a pseudogene. The length of the CDR3 is 17 residues. The DNA of the CDR3 is TGTGCCAGCAGCCCCCCCGATGGACAGCGGCAGATCCACGAGCAGTACTTC. This translates into CASSPPDGQRQIHEQYF.

The chain recombines TRBV9 with TRBJ2-4, with D possibly TRBD1 on 7 matching bases. Germline CDR1 SGDLS, CDR2 YYNGEE. V lost 4 bases and J lost 1, with 21 bases in between. The length of the CDR3 is 18 residues. The CDR3 sequence is CASSLSDRPGLAKNIQYF. CDR3 sequence (DNA): TGTGCCAGCAGCTTATCGGACAGGCCGGGACTGGCCAAAAACATTCAGTACTTC.

In this sample, this clone turned up a few times. V is TRBV7-9 and J is TRBJ2-5, with 7 positions matching TRBD1. Trimming removed 5 bases from V and 5 bases from J; junction bases left unmatched: 5. Germline V gene data show CDR1 as SEHNR and CDR2 as FQNEAQ (reference sequence). The CDR3 is made up of 13 amino acids. CDR3 loop: CASSLTGSETQYF. As DNA, the CDR3 is TGTGCCAGCAGCCTGACAGGGAGTGAGACCCAGTACTTC.

The chain combines TRBV6-5 with TRBJ1-2; 7 bases fit TRBD1. The CDR3 is made up of 15 amino acids. V dropped 5 bases and J dropped 2; count of bases not matched to a gene: 8. The V gene's germline CDR1 is MNHEY and CDR2 SVGAGI. The CDR3 sequence: CASSTGTATNYGYTF. The CDR3 nucleotides are TGTGCCAGCAGTACCGGGACAGCGACCAACTATGGCTACACCTTC.

V usage is TRBV20-1 and J usage is TRBJ1-2; tentative D call: TRBD1 (5 bases). Trimming removed 6 bases at V and 13 bases at J, with 12 bases between. CDR1 and CDR2 from the germline V gene are DFQATT and SNEGSKA (reference sequence). The CDR3 totals 9 residues. CDR3 sequence reads: CSAAGGFTF. The CDR3 DNA sequence: TGCAGTGCGGCGGGGGGATTCACCTTC.

V gene TRBV7-2 combines with J gene TRBJ1-6; 7 bases line up with TRBD1. V shed 1 base and J 10 bases; nucleotides not matched to a gene: 4. The CDR3 consists of 14 residues. In germline, CDR1 is SGHTA, CDR2 FQGNSA. Here the CDR3 DNA reads TGTGCCAGCAGCTTAGGGGACAGAAGATCACCCCTCCACTTT. Residues: CASSLGDRRSPLHF.

The CDR3 region has the DNA TGTGCCAGCAGCTCGACCAGGGGCAGGGAAGCCTACGAGCAGTACTTC. Encoded protein: CASSSTRGREAYEQYF. The chain combines TRBV11-2 with TRBJ2-7; the D gene is possibly TRBD1 (6 bases). The CDR3 has 16 amino acids. The V end lost 4 bases, the J end lost 2 bases, and 18 bases lay between the germline ends. The germline gives CDR1 SGHAT, CDR2 FQNNGV.

The rearrangement joins TRBV30 to TRBJ2-1; D perhaps matches TRBD1 (5 bases). This CDR3 has 14 residues. Germline-derived CDR1 and CDR2 are GTSNPN and SVGIG (reference sequence). With 5 bases removed from V and 0 bases from J, the gap between germline ends came to 11 bases. DNA for the CDR3: TGTGCCTGGGGGGCTGCCAGCTCCTACAATGAGCAGTTCTTC. Its translation: CAWGAASSYNEQFF. The complete variable domain, with remaining parts taken from reference TRBV30 and TRBJ2-1, reads SQTIHQWPATLVQPVGSPLSLECTVEGTSNPNLYWYRQAAGRGLQLLFYSVGIGQISSEVPQNLSASRPQDRQFILSSKKLLLSDSGFYLCAWGAASSYNEQFFGPGTRLTVL.

The genes are TRBV6-1 and TRBJ2-1, with 12 bases that match TRBD2. The germline V gene has CDR1 MNHNS and CDR2 SASEGT. The V gene end was trimmed by 6 bases and the J gene end by 6 bases; junction bases not matched to a gene: 6. The CDR3 totals 15 residues. CDR3 sequence: CASSPGLAGSNEQFF. For the CDR3, the DNA is TGTGCCAGCAGCCCGGGACTAGCGGGTTCCAATGAGCAGTTCTTC.

For the CDR3, the DNA is TGTGCCAGCAAGGAACAGGTGGAATTGTGGGGCTATGGCTACACCTTC. The encoded protein is CASKEQVELWGYGYTF. The V gene is TRBV27, the J gene TRBJ1-2; possible D gene TRBD1, 5 bases. Trimming cost V 7 bases and J 4 bases, with 22 bases left between them. The CDR3 loop spans 16 amino acids. Looked up from germline, CDR1 is MNHEY and CDR2 is SMNVEV (reference sequence).

CDR3 sequence reads: CASSPGQSNEQFF. The CDR3 DNA reads as TGTGCCAGCAGCCCCGGACAGTCTAATGAGCAGTTCTTC. The rearrangement joins TRBV14 to TRBJ2-1; D is perhaps TRBD1 (6 bases). CDR1 is SGHDN, CDR2 FVKESK, per germline. V shed 4 bases and J shed 7 bases, with 11 bases lying between them. This CDR3 is built from 13 residues.

V gene TRBV2 combines with J gene TRBJ1-5, with D possibly matching TRBD1 (5 bases). Germline V lookup: CDR1 SNHLY, CDR2 FYNNEI. The CDR3 loop spans 14 amino acids. Trimming pared 0 bases from V and 5 bases from J, leaving 8 bases between. CDR3 amino acids: CASSEAARDQPQHF. CDR3 coding DNA: TGTGCCAGCAGTGAAGCGGCCAGGGATCAGCCCCAGCATTTT.

The chain couples TRBV7-3 to TRBJ1-3; 7 bases are shared with TRBD1. CDR3 size: 18 residues. Germline V CDR1 and CDR2: SGHTA, FQGTGA. The V and J ends lost 5 bases and 0 bases, in that order; junction bases with no gene match: 13. The CDR3 DNA reads TGTGCCAGCAGCGCCGCCCGGGACAGTGACAACTCTGGAAACACCATATATTTT. Translation: CASSAARDSDNSGNTIYF. The full variable domain, rest sourced from reference TRBV7-3 and TRBJ1-3, is GAGVSQTPSNKVTEKGKYVELRCDPISGHTALYWYRQSLGQGPEFLIYFQGTGAADDSGLPNDRFFAVRPEGSVSTLKIQRTERGDSAVYLCASSAARDSDNSGNTIYFGEGSWLTVV.

The chain joins TRBV18 to TRBJ1-5; unclear D gene. CDR3 length: 16 amino acids. The germline V and J ends were trimmed by 2 bases and 4 bases, with 15 bases remaining between them. The germline CDR1 and CDR2 sequences are KGHSH and LQKENI. CDR3 nucleotides: TGTGCCAGCTCACCATCGAGGGCGATCTCTAATCAGCCCCAGCATTTT. Encoded protein: CASSPSRAISNQPQHF.

As for this clone: At the DNA level, this CDR3 is encoded by other sequences in the same sample as well. The chain has TRBV9 and TRBJ1-3; TRBD1 matches 9 bases. The CDR3 consists of 15 residues. V trimming: 4 bases; J trimming: 4 bases; junction bases outside the gene matches: 6. Germline V lookup: CDR1 SGDLS, CDR2 YYNGEE. CDR3 in amino acids: CASSPGTGKGNTIYF. The CDR3 region has the DNA TGTGCCAGCAGCCCCGGGACAGGGAAAGGAAACACCATATATTTT.

This clone came up a few times. V and J are TRBV5-1 and TRBJ2-3; tentatively, D is TRBD2 (6 bases). V dropped 10 bases and J dropped 3 bases, with 18 bases sitting between them. Looked up from germline, CDR1 is SGHRS and CDR2 is YFSETQ. There are 14 residues in the CDR3. The CDR3: CAGGSGGLTDTQYF. In nucleotides, the CDR3 is TGCGCCGGGGGGTCCGGGGGACTTACAGATACGCAGTATTTT.

This clone was detected only once. V usage is TRBV14 and J usage is TRBJ2-7, with unresolved D. The CDR3 spans 14 residues. CDR1 and CDR2 (germline): SGHDN, FVKESK. V was shortened by 3 bases and J by 2 bases, with 11 bases between the two germline ends. The CDR3 loop reads CASSHDWQAYEQYF. For the CDR3, the DNA is TGTGCCAGCAGCCACGATTGGCAGGCCTACGAGCAGTACTTC.

The chain uses TRBV2 and TRBJ2-3; 7 nucleotides line up with TRBD1. The CDR3 is 13 amino acids. Germline V lookup: CDR1 SNHLY, CDR2 FYNNEI. The J segment lost 1 base and the V segment lost 8 bases, leaving 3 bases of the junction unmatched. The chain's CDR3 is CASRTGRTDTQYF. The DNA of the CDR3 is TGTGCCAGCCGGACAGGCCGCACAGATACGCAGTATTTT. Together with reference TRBV2 and TRBJ2-3, the CDR3 gives the full variable domain: EPEVTQTPSHQVTQMGQEVILRCVPISNHLYFYWYRQILGQKVEFLVSFYNNEISEKSEIFDDQFSVERPDGSNFTLKIRSTKLEDSAMYFCASRTGRTDTQYFGPGTRLTVL.

This clone was observed a few times. This sequence joins TRBV5-8 and TRBJ2-1, with 7 bases matching TRBD2. CDR1 and CDR2 from the germline V gene are SGHTS and YDEGEE. The ends lost 1 base at V and 4 bases at J; junction bases unmatched: 5. The CDR3 totals 15 residues. CDR3 DNA: TGTGCCAGCAGCTTGCTGGCTAGCGGTTACAATGAGCAGTTCTTC. This encodes CASSLLASGYNEQFF.

The chain links TRBV10-3 to TRBJ2-7; possibly TRBD1 for D (5 bases). V lost 5 bases, J lost 3 bases, and 11 bases lay in between. From germline, CDR1 is ENHRY and CDR2 SYGVKD. The CDR3 has 13 amino acids. CDR3 nucleotides: TGTGCCATCAGTCGGGCAGGGAACTACGAGCAGTACTTC. Translation: CAISRAGNYEQYF.

This chain links TRBV5-1 with TRBJ1-5, with D possibly being TRBD1 (6 bases). This CDR3 is 15 amino acids long. Deletions cut 2 bases from V and 5 bases from J, with 14 bases between. Germline loops: CDR1 SGHRS, CDR2 YFSETQ. The CDR3 DNA is TGCGCCAGCAGCTTATGGGGGGGCGCGGATCAGCCCCAGCATTTT. This gives the protein CASSLWGGADQPQHF.

This clone was recorded a few times. This chain joins TRBV10-1 and TRBJ2-3; TRBD2 aligns across 8 bases. The length of the CDR3 is 14 residues. Germline V gene data show CDR1 as WNHNN and CDR2 as SYGVQD (reference sequence). The ends lost 6 bases at V and 2 bases at J; junction bases unmatched: 4. The chain's CDR3 is CASSGTRFTDTQYF. CDR3 coding DNA: TGCGCCAGCAGCGGGACTAGATTCACAGATACGCAGTATTTT.